Sequencing of this TCR beta chain was carried out in a study of blood T cell repertoires in COVID-19. The table came from immunoSEQ multiplex PCR; TCRdb's copy has only in-frame clones and leaves some out. Among hundreds of thousands of clones listed, 88% were seen once. The CDR3 extends over 14 amino acids. Germline V CDR1 and CDR2: MNHEY, SMNVEV (reference sequence). V was clipped by 4 bases and J by 4 bases, with 13 bases between them. The J gene is TRBJ1-1, the V gene TRBV27; D is uncertain. The TCR sequence derives from a woman in her fifties or sixties with active or convalescent COVID-19. Sequenced sample: peripheral blood. CDR3 DNA: TGTGCCAGCAGTTACAGTACCGGAGGCACTGAAGCTTTCTTT. The encoded protein is CASSYSTGGTEAFF.